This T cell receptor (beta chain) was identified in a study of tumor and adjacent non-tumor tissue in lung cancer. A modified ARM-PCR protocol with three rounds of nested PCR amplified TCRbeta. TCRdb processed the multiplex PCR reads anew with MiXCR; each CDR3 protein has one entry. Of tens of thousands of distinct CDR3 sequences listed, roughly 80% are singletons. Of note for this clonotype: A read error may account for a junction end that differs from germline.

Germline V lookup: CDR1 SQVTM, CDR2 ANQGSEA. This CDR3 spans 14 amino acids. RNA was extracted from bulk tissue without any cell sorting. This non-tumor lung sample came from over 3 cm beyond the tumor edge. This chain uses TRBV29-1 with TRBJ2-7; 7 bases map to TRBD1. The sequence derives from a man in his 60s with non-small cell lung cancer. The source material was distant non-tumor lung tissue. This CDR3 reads CSVARRQGDYAQYF. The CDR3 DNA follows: TGTAGCGTAGCCCGGCGACAGGGCGACTACGCGCAGTACTTC.